This T cell receptor beta chain derives from a study of blood T cell repertoires in COVID-19. In the study's own analysis: Cell counts per sample came from amplifying reference gene primers. Libraries were prepared by immunoSEQ multiplex PCR; TCRdb keeps only in-frame clonotypes and omits some of them. The D gene and trimming were derived from the DNA, and the V and J assignments and clone size from that table. The sample has about 120,000 clones; roughly 90% are singletons. Deletions cut 8 bases from V and 0 bases from J, with 16 bases between. The length of the CDR3 is 14 residues. Germline CDR1 is SQVTM and CDR2 is ANQGSEA.

The sequence was collected from a man between 35 and 55 years old with acute or convalescent COVID-19. The sample consisted of peripheral blood. The chain links TRBV29-1 to TRBJ1-1, with D tentatively TRBD1 (5 bases). CDR3 protein: CSCRYDRVNTEAFF. CDR3 bases: TGCAGCTGCCGCTATGACAGAGTGAACACTGAAGCTTTCTTT.